This entry concerns a single T cell receptor beta chain. Its antigen is currently unknown. This PCR relied on a set of 60 Vbeta primers and 13 Jbeta primers. Measured with immunoSEQ multiplex PCR; TCRdb has only the in-frame clones, and not every one. The repertoire includes around 200,000 clones, more than 85% of them detected once, and about 1% sits in the top ten. The data belong to a study of cytomegalovirus exposure and HLA in healthy donors. About the study: Some 85 million unique TCRs, all from HLA-typed donors, were included in an early release of the data.

Study-level findings and limits: High specificity and sensitivity for cytomegalovirus status were reported for the classifier. As confirmed in vitro, a few CMV-associated chains were specific for CMV antigens. Researchers catalogued around 150 TCR beta chains as cytomegalovirus-associated.

The TCR sequence derives from a woman aged 18-29 years in good health and CMV-seronegative. Sequencing input: PBMCs.

Here the CDR3 reads CASSIAYAGNTIYF. CDR3 coding DNA: TGTGCCAGTAGTATAGCCTACGCTGGAAACACCATATATTTT. The genes are TRBV19 and TRBJ1-3; D call uncertain. In germline, CDR1 is LNHDA, CDR2 SQIVND (reference sequence). Trimming removed 1 base at V and 2 bases at J, with 6 bases between. CDR3 length equals 14 residues.